The 26 T cell receptor beta chains listed next were all sequenced from one sample in a study of blood T cell repertoires in COVID-19. Repertoires were generated with immunoSEQ multiplex PCR, while TCRdb's copy carries only in-frame clones and drops some. The table lists fewer than 250,000 clones, around four fifths of them singletons, with approximately 4.5% in the top ten. Material: peripheral blood. The receptors originated from a woman in her seventies with acute or convalescent COVID-19.

The chain carries TRBV7-8 and TRBJ2-7; the D gene is possibly TRBD2 (5 bases). V was shortened by 5 bases and J by 4 bases, with 9 bases between the two germline ends. Germline lookup yields CDR1 SGHVS and CDR2 FQNEAQ. The CDR3 is 12 amino acids. This chain's CDR3 is CASSPSGYEQYF. The CDR3 DNA follows: TGTGCCAGCAGCCCGAGCGGATACGAGCAGTACTTC.

The genes are TRBV5-4 and TRBJ1-1; D might be TRBD1 (5 bases). V gave up 4 bases and J gave up 1 base, with 14 bases separating them. This CDR3 spans 15 amino acids. Germline V CDR1 and CDR2: SGHNT, YYREEE (reference sequence). The CDR3 reads CASSPTTDKNTEAFF. Written as DNA, the CDR3 is TGTGCCAGCAGCCCCACGACGGACAAGAACACTGAAGCTTTCTTT.

The chain carries TRBV7-8 and TRBJ1-2, with unresolved D. CDR3 length equals 15 residues. The V gene's germline CDR1 is SGHVS and CDR2 FQNEAQ. V was trimmed by 0 bases and J by 5 bases, leaving 13 bases between them. As DNA, the CDR3 is TGTGCCAGCAGCTTAGCCGGCCGGGTTGGTTATGGCTACACCTTC. Translation gives CASSLAGRVGYGYTF.

This chain joins TRBV19 and TRBJ1-4, with 8 bases identical to TRBD1. V lost 6 bases to trimming and J lost 4 bases; unmatched junction nucleotides: 4. The CDR3 is 14 residues long. The germline V gene encodes CDR1 LNHDA and CDR2 SQIVND (reference sequence). CDR3 sequence (DNA): TGTGCCAGTAGCTTACAGGGGGTTAATGAAAAACTGTTTTTT. Translated: CASSLQGVNEKLFF.

This chain links TRBV5-4 with TRBJ2-3; 7 bases are a match to TRBD2. This CDR3 spans 15 amino acids. Germline CDR1 reads SGHNT; CDR2 reads YYREEE (reference sequence). With V trimmed by 2 bases and J by 6 bases, 9 bases remained unmatched. The CDR3 nucleotides read TGTGCCAGCAGCTTAGGGCCGACTAGCTTGGATACGCAGTATTTT. Translation: CASSLGPTSLDTQYF.

This sequence joins TRBV9 and TRBJ1-2, with D uncertain. The V end lost 0 bases, the J end lost 4 bases, and 13 bases lay between the germline ends. This CDR3 has 15 residues. CDR1 is SGDLS and CDR2 is YYNGEE in the germline V gene. CDR3 DNA sequence: TGTGCCAGCAGCGTAGGGTCAACAGCCACCTATGGCTACACCTTC. Its protein product is CASSVGSTATYGYTF.

The chain combines TRBV4-2 with TRBJ2-3; 11 nucleotides match TRBD2. Germline V CDR1 and CDR2: LGHNA, YNFKEQ. Trimming removed 0 bases from V and 8 bases from J; junction bases left unmatched: 13. The CDR3 is 18 amino acids. CDR3 sequence: CASSQDIFYSGGAGTQYF. CDR3 sequence (DNA): TGTGCCAGCAGCCAAGACATCTTTTATAGCGGGGGGGCTGGTACGCAGTATTTT.

V gene TRBV19 combines with J gene TRBJ2-7, with unresolved D. The V gene's germline CDR1 is LNHDA and CDR2 SQIVND (reference sequence). Deletions cut 3 bases from V and 1 base from J, with 10 bases between. This CDR3 comprises 14 residues. This CDR3 reads CASSINKLSYEQYF. CDR3 bases: TGTGCCAGTAGTATCAACAAGTTATCCTACGAGCAGTACTTC.

The rearrangement links TRBV5-1 to TRBJ1-4; 11 bases are a match to TRBD1. The length of the CDR3 is 15 residues. Losses at the gene ends were 5 bases for V and 2 bases for J; bases not matched to a gene: 2. Per the germline V gene, CDR1 is SGHRS and CDR2 is YFSETQ. CDR3 region: CASRRTGGTNEKLFF. For the CDR3, the DNA is TGCGCCAGCAGACGGACAGGGGGCACTAATGAAAAACTGTTTTTT. Full variable domain (remainder filled in from reference TRBV5-1 and TRBJ1-4): KAGVTQTPRYLIKTRGQQVTLSCSPISGHRSVSWYQQTPGQGLQFLFEYFSETQRNKGNFPGRFSGRQFSNSRSEMNVSTLELGDSALYLCASRRTGGTNEKLFFGSGTQLSVL.

The chain employs TRBV12-3 or TRBV12-4 and TRBJ2-1, with D uncertain. This CDR3 spans 13 amino acids. Trimming removed 7 bases from V and 8 bases from J, with 15 bases in between. CDR3 sequence: CASIPRSLHEQFF. The CDR3 DNA reads as TGTGCCAGCATCCCTAGGAGTCTCCATGAGCAGTTCTTC.

The rearrangement joins TRBV5-1 to TRBJ1-1; TRBD1 matches at 7 bases. Germline CDR1 SGHRS, CDR2 YFSETQ. Unmatched junction bases numbered 7, after V lost 3 bases and J lost 5 bases. This CDR3 region has 14 residues. The CDR3 sequence is CASSSDPGGTEAFF. The DNA for the CDR3 is TGCGCCAGCAGCTCTGACCCAGGGGGTACTGAAGCTTTCTTT.

This rearrangement joins TRBV28 to TRBJ1-2; no clear D gene. The V gene's germline CDR1 is MDHEN and CDR2 SYDVKM. The V end lost 3 bases, the J end lost 1 base, and 9 bases lay between the germline ends. The CDR3 has 14 residues. The DNA for the CDR3 is TGTGCCAGCAGTTTCCCGGGATTTAACTATGGCTACACCTTC. It specifies CASSFPGFNYGYTF.

V and J are TRBV7-8 and TRBJ2-7, with TRBD1 identical over 9 bases. This CDR3 is built from 15 residues. Germline-derived CDR1 and CDR2 are SGHVS and FQNEAQ. The J segment lost 3 bases and the V segment lost 7 bases, leaving 10 bases of the junction unmatched. The CDR3 region is CASNPRGQGNYEQYF. The CDR3 nucleotides are TGTGCCAGCAACCCCAGGGGACAGGGCAACTACGAGCAGTACTTC.

This chain links TRBV11-2 with TRBJ2-6; 8 bases match TRBD1. The CDR3 extends over 18 amino acids. From germline, CDR1 is SGHAT and CDR2 FQNNGV. J was trimmed by 0 bases and V by 5 bases; bases with no gene match: 9. In nucleotides, the CDR3 is TGTGCCAGCAGCACCGGACAGGGCCCCTTCTCTGGGGCCAACGTCCTGACTTTC. Amino acid sequence: CASSTGQGPFSGANVLTF.

The genes are TRBV6-5 and TRBJ2-1; no reliable D call. V lost 8 bases, J lost 3 bases, and 5 bases lay in between. This CDR3 spans 11 amino acids. Germline V gives CDR1 MNHEY, CDR2 SVGAGI. CDR3 DNA: TGTGCCAGCCGTAGCTACAATGAGCAGTTCTTC. Translating gives CASRSYNEQFF.

CDR3 amino acids: CASSFNSAQGRETQYF. CDR3 bases: TGCGCCAGCAGCTTCAACTCAGCTCAGGGTCGAGAGACCCAGTACTTC. The rearrangement links TRBV5-1 to TRBJ2-5, with D perhaps TRBD1 (5 bases). The CDR3 spans 16 residues. V lost 2 bases, J lost 4 bases, and 18 bases lay in between. CDR1 is SGHRS and CDR2 is YFSETQ in the germline V gene.

The chain recombines TRBV3-1 (or the pseudogene TRBV3-2) with TRBJ2-7; the match to TRBD2 covers 14 bases. The germline V gene encodes CDR1 LGHDT and CDR2 YNNKEL (reference sequence). Trimming cost V 5 bases and J 3 bases; bases outside gene matches: 3. The CDR3 covers 15 residues. The CDR3 sequence: CASSVGTSGGYEQYF. The CDR3 DNA reads as TGTGCCAGCAGCGTTGGGACTAGCGGGGGCTACGAGCAGTACTTC.

The chain carries TRBV9 and TRBJ2-2, with D tentatively TRBD2 (5 bases). Trimming took off 4 bases at V and 0 bases at J, with 13 bases between the two ends. In germline, CDR1 is SGDLS, CDR2 YYNGEE. The CDR3 is made up of 16 amino acids. The CDR3 DNA sequence: TGTGCCAGCAGCTCCACGGGGTTCCCGAACACCGGGGAGCTGTTTTTT. Translated, it gives CASSSTGFPNTGELFF.

The CDR3 here is CSAKEGNTIYF. CDR3 sequence (DNA): TGCAGCGCAAAGGAGGGAAACACCATATATTTT. V is TRBV29-1 and J is TRBJ1-3; D is undetermined. The CDR3 runs 11 residues. The germline gives CDR1 SQVTM, CDR2 ANQGSEA. The V end lost 7 bases, the J end lost 4 bases, and 8 bases lay between the germline ends.

This clone occurred once. V and J are TRBV6-2 or TRBV6-3 and TRBJ1-5; unclear D gene. The CDR3 is 15 residues long. Germline CDR1 and CDR2: MNHEY and SVGEGT. V gave up 4 bases and J gave up 3 bases, with 13 bases separating them. CDR3 sequence (DNA): TGTGCCAGCAGTTCCCTAGGAGGGTACAATCAGCCCCAGCATTTT. It specifies CASSSLGGYNQPQHF.

This clone was found a few times. The V call is TRBV10-3, the J call TRBJ1-2; D is unclear. This CDR3 comprises 14 residues. Trimming took 0 bases from V and 4 from J, leaving 9 bases between them. Germline lookup yields CDR1 ENHRY and CDR2 SYGVKD. CDR3 protein: CAISESSESYGYTF. CDR3 DNA: TGTGCCATCAGTGAGTCTTCAGAATCCTATGGCTACACCTTC.

Only a few counts were recorded for this clone. The chain joins TRBV6-2 or TRBV6-3 to TRBJ1-5; 7 bases fit TRBD1. With 5 bases clipped from V and 4 bases from J, the junction kept 8 bases outside the gene matches. Germline CDR1 is MNHEY and CDR2 is SVGEGT. There are 15 residues in the CDR3. CDR3 region: CASSLRTGGNQPQHF. The CDR3 nucleotides are TGTGCCAGCAGTCTAAGGACAGGCGGTAATCAGCCCCAGCATTTT.

Only one count was recorded for this clone. The chain is built from TRBV9 and TRBJ1-2, with 8 nucleotides matching TRBD1. The junction had 5 bases not matched to a gene; V was cut back by 3 bases and J by 4 bases. This CDR3 spans 14 amino acids. Germline assignment: CDR1 SGDLS and CDR2 YYNGEE. CDR3 nucleotides: TGTGCCAGCAGCGCCTTCCAGGGGGCCTATGGCTACACCTTC. Its translation is CASSAFQGAYGYTF.

The chain couples TRBV9 to TRBJ1-3; D possibly corresponds to TRBD1 (5 bases). The CDR3 has 15 residues. Germline-derived CDR1 and CDR2 are SGDLS and YYNGEE. V dropped 0 bases and J dropped 0 bases, with 7 bases sitting between them. The CDR3 region has the DNA TGTGCCAGCAGCGTAGGCGGGACCTCTGGAAACACCATATATTTT. Its translation: CASSVGGTSGNTIYF. Full variable domain (outside the CDR3, taken from reference TRBV9 and TRBJ1-3): DSGVTQTPKHLITATGQRVTLRCSPRSGDLSVYWYQQSLDQGLQFLIQYYNGEERAKGNILERFSAQQFPDLHSELNLSSLELGDSALYFCASSVGGTSGNTIYFGEGSWLTVV.

This chain joins TRBV6-1 and TRBJ2-2; TRBD1 might be the D (6 bases). Germline V gene sequence: CDR1 MNHNS, CDR2 SASEGT. The CDR3 length is 14 residues. V was trimmed by 3 bases and J by 4 bases, leaving 9 bases between them. This CDR3 is CASSDRGGTGELFF. The CDR3, as DNA: TGTGCCAGCAGTGACAGGGGCGGCACCGGGGAGCTGTTTTTT.

V is TRBV5-6 and J is TRBJ1-6, with 10 nucleotides matching TRBD1. CDR3 size: 16 residues. CDR1 is SGHDT, CDR2 YYEEEE, per germline. Trimming at V came to 4 bases and at J to 9 bases, leaving 10 bases not matched to a gene. CDR3 residues: CASSGTGVLAPSPLHF. CDR3 sequence (DNA): TGTGCCAGCAGCGGGACAGGGGTATTGGCCCCTTCACCCCTCCACTTT.